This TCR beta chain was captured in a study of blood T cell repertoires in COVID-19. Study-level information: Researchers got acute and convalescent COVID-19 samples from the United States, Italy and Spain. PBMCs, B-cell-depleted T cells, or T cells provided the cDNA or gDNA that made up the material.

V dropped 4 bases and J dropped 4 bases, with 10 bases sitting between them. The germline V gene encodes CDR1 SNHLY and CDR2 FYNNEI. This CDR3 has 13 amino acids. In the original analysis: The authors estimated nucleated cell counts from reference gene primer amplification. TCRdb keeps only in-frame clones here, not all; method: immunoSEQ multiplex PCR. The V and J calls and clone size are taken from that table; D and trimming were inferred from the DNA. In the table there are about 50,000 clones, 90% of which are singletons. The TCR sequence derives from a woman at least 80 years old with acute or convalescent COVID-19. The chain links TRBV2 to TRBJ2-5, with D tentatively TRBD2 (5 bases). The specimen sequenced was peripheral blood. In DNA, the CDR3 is TGTGCCAGCAGTGTCGGGGTGGGAGAGACCCAGTACTTC. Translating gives CASSVGVGETQYF.